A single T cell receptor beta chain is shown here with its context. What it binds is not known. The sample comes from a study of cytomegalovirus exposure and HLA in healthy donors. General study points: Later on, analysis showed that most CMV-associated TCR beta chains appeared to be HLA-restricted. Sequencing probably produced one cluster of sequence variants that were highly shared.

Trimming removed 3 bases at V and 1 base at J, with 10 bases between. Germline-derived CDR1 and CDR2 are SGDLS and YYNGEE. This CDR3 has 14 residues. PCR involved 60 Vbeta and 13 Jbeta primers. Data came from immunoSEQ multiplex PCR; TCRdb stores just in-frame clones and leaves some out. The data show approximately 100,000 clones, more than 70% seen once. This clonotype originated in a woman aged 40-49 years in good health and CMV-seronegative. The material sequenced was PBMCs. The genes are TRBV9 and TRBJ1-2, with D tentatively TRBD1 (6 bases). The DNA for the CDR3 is TGTGCCAGCAGCGAGGGACACCATAACTATGGCTACACCTTC. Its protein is CASSEGHHNYGYTF. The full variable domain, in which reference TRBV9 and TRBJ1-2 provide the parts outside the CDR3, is DSGVTQTPKHLITATGQRVTLRCSPRSGDLSVYWYQQSLDQGLQFLIQYYNGEERAKGNILERFSAQQFPDLHSELNLSSLELGDSALYFCASSEGHHNYGYTFGSGTRLTVV.